The clone carrying this TCR beta chain was seen at least ten times. These data originate in a study of breast tumors, draining lymph nodes, adjacent tissues. TCRdb called the multiplex PCR reads again in MiXCR, with one record for every CDR3 protein. The repertoire holds tens of thousands of distinct CDR3 sequences, with 68% as singletons. Trimming took 4 bases from V and 2 from J, leaving 9 bases between them. Germline assignment: CDR1 LGHDT and CDR2 YNNKEL (reference sequence). The CDR3 is 13 amino acids. The rearrangement joins TRBV3-1 to TRBJ2-7; D unresolved. The sequence was obtained from a female donor with breast cancer. Some clones in this sample may be carry-over from other donors' samples. The sample consisted of tumor-adjacent breast tissue. CDR3 amino acids: CASSRPTPYEQYF. CDR3 nucleotides: TGTGCCAGCAGCCGTCCGACTCCCTACGAGCAGTACTTC.